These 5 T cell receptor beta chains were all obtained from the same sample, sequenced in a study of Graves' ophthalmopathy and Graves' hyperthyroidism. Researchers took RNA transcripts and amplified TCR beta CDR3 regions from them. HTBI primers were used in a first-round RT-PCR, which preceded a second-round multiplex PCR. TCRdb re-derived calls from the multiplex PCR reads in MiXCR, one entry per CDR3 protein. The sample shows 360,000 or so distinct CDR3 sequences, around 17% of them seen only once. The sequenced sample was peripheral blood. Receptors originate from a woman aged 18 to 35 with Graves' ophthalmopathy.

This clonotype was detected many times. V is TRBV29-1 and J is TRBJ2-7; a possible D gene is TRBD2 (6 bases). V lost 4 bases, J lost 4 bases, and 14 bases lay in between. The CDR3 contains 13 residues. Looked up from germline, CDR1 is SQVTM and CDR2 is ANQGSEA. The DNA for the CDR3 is TGCAGCGTTGCACACGGGGGTATGTACGAGCAGTACTTC. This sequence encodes CSVAHGGMYEQYF.

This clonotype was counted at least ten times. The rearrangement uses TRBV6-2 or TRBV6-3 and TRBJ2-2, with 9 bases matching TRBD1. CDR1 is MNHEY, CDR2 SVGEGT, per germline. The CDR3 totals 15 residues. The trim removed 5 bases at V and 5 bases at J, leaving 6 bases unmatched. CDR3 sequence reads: CASSVYRGQTGELFF. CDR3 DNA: TGTGCCAGCAGTGTGTACAGGGGGCAGACCGGGGAGCTGTTTTTT.

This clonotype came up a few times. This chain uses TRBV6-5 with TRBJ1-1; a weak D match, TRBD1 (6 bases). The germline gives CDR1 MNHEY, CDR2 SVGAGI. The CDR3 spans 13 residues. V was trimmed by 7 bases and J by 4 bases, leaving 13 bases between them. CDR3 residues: CASTKGVGTEAFF. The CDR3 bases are TGTGCCAGCACCAAGGGGGTGGGCACTGAAGCTTTCTTT.

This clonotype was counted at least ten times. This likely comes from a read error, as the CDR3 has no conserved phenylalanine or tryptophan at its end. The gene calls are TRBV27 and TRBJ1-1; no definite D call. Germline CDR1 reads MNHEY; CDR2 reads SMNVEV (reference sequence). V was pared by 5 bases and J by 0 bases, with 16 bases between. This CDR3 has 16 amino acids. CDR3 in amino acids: CASSKILDAMNTEAFL. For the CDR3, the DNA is TGTGCCAGCAGTAAGATTCTCGATGCCATGAACACTGAAGCTTTCCTT.

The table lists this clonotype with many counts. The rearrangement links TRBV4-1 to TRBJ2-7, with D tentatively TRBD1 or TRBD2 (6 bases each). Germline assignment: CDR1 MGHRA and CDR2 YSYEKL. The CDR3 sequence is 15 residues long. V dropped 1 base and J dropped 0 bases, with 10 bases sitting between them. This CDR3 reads CASSQVRGDSYEQYF. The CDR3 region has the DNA TGCGCCAGCAGCCAAGTGAGGGGGGACTCCTACGAGCAGTACTTC.